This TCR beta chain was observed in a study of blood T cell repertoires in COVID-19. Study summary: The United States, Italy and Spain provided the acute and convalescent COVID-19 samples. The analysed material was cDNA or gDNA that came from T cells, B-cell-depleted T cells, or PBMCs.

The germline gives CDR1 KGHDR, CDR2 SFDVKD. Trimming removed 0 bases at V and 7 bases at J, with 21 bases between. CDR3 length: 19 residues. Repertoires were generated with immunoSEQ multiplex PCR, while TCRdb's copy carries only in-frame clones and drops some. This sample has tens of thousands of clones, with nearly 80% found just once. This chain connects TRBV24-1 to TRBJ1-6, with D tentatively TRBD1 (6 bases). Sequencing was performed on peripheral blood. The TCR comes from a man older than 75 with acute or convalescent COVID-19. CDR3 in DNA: TGTGCCACCAGTGATTTGTTTTCGGGGGGCGCCGGATTGAATTCACCCCTCCACTTT. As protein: CATSDLFSGGAGLNSPLHF.